The sequence of this T cell receptor (beta chain) was determined in a study of blood T cell repertoires in COVID-19 (dated by TCRdb to about 2020). As for the study more broadly: Samples covering the acute and convalescent phases of COVID-19 were provided by collaborators in the United States, Italy and Spain. The prospective study material was composed of cDNA or gDNA derived from T cells, B-cell-depleted T cells, or PBMCs. Subjects who had been exposed to COVID-19, were actively infected with it, or had recovered from it provided the deeply sampled blood TCRbeta repertoires that made up the dataset. The repertoires were made available in a free public database intended to serve as a resource for research on the immune response to SARS-CoV-2. The samples were drawn from the first 160 participants of the ongoing ImmuneRACE study and from under 1,500 subjects provided by 6 global collaborators. Nearly every sample came with metadata listing a de-identified subject ID, COVID-19 status, age in years and sex. HLA class I and class II types, where available, came from metadata supplied by the sample provider rather than from assay-based typing.

Regarding this clone: Its cognate antigen has yet to be identified. One base away there is no much larger clone; base qualities are not given.

Whole blood was collected in K2EDTA tubes by collaborating institutions according to the institutions' own protocols. For TCRbeta analysis, collaborator samples were shipped as frozen whole blood, as isolated PBMCs, or as DNA extracted from either sample type. V is trimmed back by 6 bases and J by 4 bases, and the junction contains 2 bases that no gene match accounts for. The CDR3 runs 12 amino acids, cysteine and phenylalanine included. Left in the record is the CDR3 DNA by itself, 36 bases read in frame from the first base. The germline V gene (reference sequence) provides CDR1 MNHNY and CDR2 SVGAGI. What the work shows at the level of the full study, not this receptor alone: The amount of clinical and demographic metadata varied by source and participant and was provided uncurated.

The immunoSEQ Assay, a bias-controlled multiplex PCR, was used to amplify TCRbeta CDR3 regions from genomic DNA. For the original study's pipeline: The number of nucleated cells in each sample was estimated from the amplification of reference gene primers within the assay. To quantify the absolute abundance of each unique TCRbeta CDR3 rearrangement, sequence reads were collapsed and filtered. For each sample, productive Simpson clonality was calculated as the square root of Simpson's diversity index over productive rearrangements. TCRdb took this table from immuneACCESS and kept in-frame rearrangements with V and J called. Such tables lack part of the clones; where checked against another copy, unresolved V genes explain under half of the gap, and the rest is unexplained. V and J calls and clone size are those listed in that table; D and trimming were worked out from the DNA. This sample gives about 240,000 clones in total; 70% to 90% of them show up just once. The biggest ten clones account for under 9% of the sample.

This TCR was sampled from a woman in her seventies with active or convalescent COVID-19. The sample consisted of peripheral blood. The rearrangement combines TRBV6-6 with TRBJ1-2, with 7 central nucleotides matching TRBD1. The encoded CDR3 is CASRGTAYGYTF. The bases read TGTGCCAGCAGGGGGACAGCCTATGGCTACACCTTC.